This T cell receptor beta chain was recorded in a study of blood T cell repertoires in COVID-19. Looking at the study overall: The cDNA or gDNA used as material had been derived from T cells, B-cell-depleted T cells, or PBMCs.

Germline V gene lookup returns CDR1 SGHNT and CDR2 YYREEE (reference sequence). V shed 0 bases and J shed 0 bases, with 6 bases lying between them. The CDR3 extends over 14 amino acids. Assay used: immunoSEQ multiplex PCR; TCRdb lists only in-frame clones, some missing. The sample holds more than 200,000 clones, 88% seen once. The chain is built from TRBV5-4 and TRBJ1-2; D unresolved. This receptor was obtained from a woman aged 25-40 years who had been exposed to COVID-19. The sequencing input was PBMCs or T cells enriched from blood (not recorded which). The DNA for the CDR3 is TGTGCCAGCAGCTTGGAATCAGCTAACTATGGCTACACCTTC. Translating it yields CASSLESANYGYTF. Combining the CDR3 with reference TRBV5-4 and TRBJ1-2 gives the whole variable domain ETGVTQSPTHLIKTRGQQVTLRCSSQSGHNTVSWYQQALGQGPQFIFQYYREEENGRGNFPPRFSGLQFPNYSSELNVNALELDDSALYLCASSLESANYGYTFGSGTRLTVV.